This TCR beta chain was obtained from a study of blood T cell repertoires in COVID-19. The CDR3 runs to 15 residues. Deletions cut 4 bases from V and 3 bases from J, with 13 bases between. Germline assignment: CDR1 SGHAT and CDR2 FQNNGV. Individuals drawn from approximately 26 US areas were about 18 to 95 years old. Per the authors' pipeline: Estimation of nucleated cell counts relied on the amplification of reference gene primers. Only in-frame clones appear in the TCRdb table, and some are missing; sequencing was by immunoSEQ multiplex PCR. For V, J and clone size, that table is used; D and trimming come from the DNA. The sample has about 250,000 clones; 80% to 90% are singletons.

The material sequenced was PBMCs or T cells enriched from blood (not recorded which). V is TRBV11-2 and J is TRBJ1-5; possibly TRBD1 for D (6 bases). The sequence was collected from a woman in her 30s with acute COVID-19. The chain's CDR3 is CASSSSRTDNQPQHF. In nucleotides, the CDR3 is TGTGCCAGCAGCTCCAGCCGGACAGACAATCAGCCCCAGCATTTT.